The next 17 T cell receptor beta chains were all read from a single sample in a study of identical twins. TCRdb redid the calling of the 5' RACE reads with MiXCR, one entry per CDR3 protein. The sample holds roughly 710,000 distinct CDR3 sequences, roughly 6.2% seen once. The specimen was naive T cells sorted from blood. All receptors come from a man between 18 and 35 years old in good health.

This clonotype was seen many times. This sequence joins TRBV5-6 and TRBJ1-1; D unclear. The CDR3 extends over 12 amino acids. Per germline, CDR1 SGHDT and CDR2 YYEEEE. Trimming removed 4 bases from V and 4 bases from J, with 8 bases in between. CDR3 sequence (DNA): TGTGCCAGCAGCGTCCGGGCCACTGAAGCTTTCTTT. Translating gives CASSVRATEAFF.

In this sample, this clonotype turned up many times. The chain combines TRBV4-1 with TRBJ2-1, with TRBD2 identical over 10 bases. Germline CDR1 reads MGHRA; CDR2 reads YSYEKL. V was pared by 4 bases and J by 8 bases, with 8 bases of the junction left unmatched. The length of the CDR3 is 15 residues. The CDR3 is CASSPTQAGGDEQFF. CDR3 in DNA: TGCGCCAGCAGCCCGACTCAAGCGGGAGGGGATGAGCAGTTCTTC.

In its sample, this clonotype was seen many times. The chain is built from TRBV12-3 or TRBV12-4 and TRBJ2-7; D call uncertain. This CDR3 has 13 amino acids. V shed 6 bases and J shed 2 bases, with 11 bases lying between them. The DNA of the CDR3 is TGTGCCAGCAGGTTCGACGGTACCTACGAGCAGTACTTC. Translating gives CASRFDGTYEQYF.

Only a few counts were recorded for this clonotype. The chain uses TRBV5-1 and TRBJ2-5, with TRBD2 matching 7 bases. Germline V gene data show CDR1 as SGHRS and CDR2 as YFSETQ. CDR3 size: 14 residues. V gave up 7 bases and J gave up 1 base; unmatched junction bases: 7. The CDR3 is CASRSRETQETQYF. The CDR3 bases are TGCGCCAGCCGCTCGCGGGAGACCCAAGAGACCCAGTACTTC. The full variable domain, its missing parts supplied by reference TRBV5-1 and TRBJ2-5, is KAGVTQTPRYLIKTRGQQVTLSCSPISGHRSVSWYQQTPGQGLQFLFEYFSETQRNKGNFPGRFSGRQFSNSRSEMNVSTLELGDSALYLCASRSRETQETQYFGPGTRLLVL.

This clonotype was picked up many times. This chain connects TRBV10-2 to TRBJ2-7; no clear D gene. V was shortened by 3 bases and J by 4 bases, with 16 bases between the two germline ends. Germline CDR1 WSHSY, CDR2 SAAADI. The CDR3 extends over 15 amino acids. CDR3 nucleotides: TGCGCCAGCAGTGATGAATTGGCGGCGTCTTACGAGCAGTACGTC. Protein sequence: CASSDELAASYEQYV.

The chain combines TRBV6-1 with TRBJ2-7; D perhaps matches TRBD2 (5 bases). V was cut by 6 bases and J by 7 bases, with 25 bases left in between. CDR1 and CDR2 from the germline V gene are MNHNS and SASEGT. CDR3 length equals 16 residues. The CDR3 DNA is TGTGCCAGCAGACCCGGCTTCGCGTCGAGCGGTGGAGAGCAGTACGTC. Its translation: CASRPGFASSGGEQYV.

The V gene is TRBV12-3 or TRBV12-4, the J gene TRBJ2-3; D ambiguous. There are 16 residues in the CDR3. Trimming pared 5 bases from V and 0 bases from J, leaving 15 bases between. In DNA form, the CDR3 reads TGTGCCAGCAGTCCCCACCTACTCACTAGCACAGATACGCAGTATTTT. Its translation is CASSPHLLTSTDTQYF.

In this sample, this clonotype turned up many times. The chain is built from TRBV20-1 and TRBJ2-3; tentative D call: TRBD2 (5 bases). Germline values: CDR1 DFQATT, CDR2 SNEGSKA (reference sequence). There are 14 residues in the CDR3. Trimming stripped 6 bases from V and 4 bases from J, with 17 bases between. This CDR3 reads CSANGDFGADTQYF. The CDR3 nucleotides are TGCAGTGCGAACGGGGATTTTGGTGCAGATACGCAGTATTTT.

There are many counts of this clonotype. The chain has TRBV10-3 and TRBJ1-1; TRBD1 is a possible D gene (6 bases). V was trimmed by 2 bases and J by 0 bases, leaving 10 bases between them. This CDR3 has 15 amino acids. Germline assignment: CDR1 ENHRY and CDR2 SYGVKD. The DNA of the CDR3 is TGTGCCATCAGTGAGCCGGGACAAATGAACACTGAAGCTTTCTTT. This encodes CAISEPGQMNTEAFF.

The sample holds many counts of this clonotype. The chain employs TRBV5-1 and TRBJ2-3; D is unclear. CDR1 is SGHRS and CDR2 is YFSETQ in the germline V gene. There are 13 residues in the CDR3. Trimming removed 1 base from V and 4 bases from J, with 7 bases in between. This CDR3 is CASSLLPADTQYF. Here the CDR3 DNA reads TGCGCCAGCAGCTTGCTACCCGCAGATACGCAGTATTTT.

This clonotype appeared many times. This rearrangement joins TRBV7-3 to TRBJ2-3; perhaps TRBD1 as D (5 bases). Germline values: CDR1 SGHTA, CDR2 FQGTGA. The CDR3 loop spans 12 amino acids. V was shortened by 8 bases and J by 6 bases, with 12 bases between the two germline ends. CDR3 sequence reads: CASGSPGDTQYF. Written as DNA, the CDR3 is TGTGCCAGCGGATCCCCAGGGGATACGCAGTATTTT.

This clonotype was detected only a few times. The CDR3 here is CASSQVGGREQYV. CDR3 in DNA: TGCGCCAGCAGCCAAGTCGGGGGGAGGGAGCAGTACGTC. The genes are TRBV4-1 and TRBJ2-7; 7 bases are a match to TRBD2. Losses at the gene ends were 1 base for V and 7 bases for J; bases not matched to a gene: 4. CDR1 is MGHRA and CDR2 is YSYEKL in the germline V gene. The CDR3 runs to 13 residues.

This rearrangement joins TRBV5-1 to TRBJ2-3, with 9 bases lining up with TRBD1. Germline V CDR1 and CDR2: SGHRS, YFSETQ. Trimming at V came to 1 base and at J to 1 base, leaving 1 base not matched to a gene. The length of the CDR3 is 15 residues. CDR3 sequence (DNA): TGCGCCAGCAGCTTGAACAGGGGGCGCACAGATACGCAGTATTTT. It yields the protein CASSLNRGRTDTQYF.

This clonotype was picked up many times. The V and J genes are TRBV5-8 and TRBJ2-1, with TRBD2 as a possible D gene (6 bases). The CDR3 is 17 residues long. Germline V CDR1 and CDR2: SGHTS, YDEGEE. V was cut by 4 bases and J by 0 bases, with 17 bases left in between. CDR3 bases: TGTGCCAGCAGCCGTGTCGGACGGGAGAGCTCCTACAATGAGCAGTTCTTC. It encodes CASSRVGRESSYNEQFF.

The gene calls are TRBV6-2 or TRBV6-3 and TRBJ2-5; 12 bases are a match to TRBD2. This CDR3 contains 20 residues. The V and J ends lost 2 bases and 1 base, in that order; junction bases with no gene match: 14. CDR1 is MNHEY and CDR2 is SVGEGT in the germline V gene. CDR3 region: CASSYAQRRLAGGLQETQYF. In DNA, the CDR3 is TGTGCCAGCAGTTACGCCCAACGACGTCTAGCGGGAGGGCTCCAAGAGACCCAGTACTTC.

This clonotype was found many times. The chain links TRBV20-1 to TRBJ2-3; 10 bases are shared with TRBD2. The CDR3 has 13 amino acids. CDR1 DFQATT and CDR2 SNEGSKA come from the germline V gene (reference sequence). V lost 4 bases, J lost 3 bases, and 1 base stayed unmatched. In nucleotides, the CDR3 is TGCAGTGCTATGACTAGCGGGACAGATACGCAGTATTTT. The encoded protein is CSAMTSGTDTQYF.

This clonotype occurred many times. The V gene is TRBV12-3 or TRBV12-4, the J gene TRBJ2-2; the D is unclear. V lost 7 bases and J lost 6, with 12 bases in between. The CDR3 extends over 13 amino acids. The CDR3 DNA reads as TGTGCCAGCATGATGGCATTGTCCGGGGAGCTGTTTTTT. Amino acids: CASMMALSGELFF.